The T cell receptor (beta chain) described here comes from a study of early T cells in non-severe SARS-CoV-2 infection (dated by TCRdb to the early 2020s). Notes on the research overall: TCR sequencing used bulk RNA from unsorted whole blood, so alpha and beta chains could not be paired. Broad study findings and their caveats: VDJdb matching was skewed toward anti-spike CD8 responses and likely underestimated virus-specific expansions by missing private and CD4 specificities.

There are many counts of this clonotype. The target of this receptor is not known. Base qualities are not recorded, but no much larger clone differs from it by a single base. According to the germline V gene, CDR1 reads MNHNS and CDR2 reads SASEGT. The CDR3 measures 15 amino acids from cysteine to phenylalanine. Only CDR3 DNA remains: 45 bases, in frame from the first base. The V and J ends are trimmed by 4 bases and 8 bases, leaving 17 bases between them. Receptor libraries were prepared by 5' RACE. The sequencer listed for this sample is NextSeq 500. In the TCR library protocol, unique molecular identifiers were attached to individual cDNA molecules to correct for PCR bias and sequencing error. TCR alpha and beta chains were both sequenced, and the abundances of alpha and beta sequences in each sample were closely correlated with each other. In the authors' own workflow: Decombinator V4 was used to annotate the V gene, J gene and CDR3 of the TCR sequences. TCRs were defined as expanded if a significant change between any two time points was detected under a Poisson model with p below 0.0001. TCR abundances were normalised to the total number of TCRs sequenced in each sample and reported as counts per million. MAIT TCRs were defined by TRAV1-2 paired with TRAJ12, TRAJ20 or TRAJ33, and iNKT TCRs by TRAV10 paired with TRAJ18. VDJdb, accessed on 1 November 2021, was searched for TCRs annotated for CMV, EBV and SARS-CoV-2, and TCRs annotated for more than one antigen were excluded. TCRdb passed the public sequencing reads through fastp at Q25 and MiXCR, retaining productive beta sequences. All rows with the same CDR3 protein become a single entry with the most common DNA and genes. For this entry, the V and J calls and clone size follow TCRdb and not the study's own pipeline. This sample comprises tens of thousands of distinct CDR3 sequences, around an eighth of them detected only once. 1.3% of the sample is held by the ten biggest clonotypes.

This was a case-control study nested in a cohort of healthcare workers in London, UK, who had nasopharyngeal swab PCR tests and blood samples taken every week. Healthcare workers were enrolled in the week of the UK lockdown, from 23 to 31 March 2020, and were followed every week for up to roughly 15 weeks. Sequencing was done on a sample of whole blood. This chain is built from TRBV6-1 and TRBJ2-2; possibly the D gene is TRBD2, per 5 matching bases. This clonotype originated in an adult who was a healthcare worker with PCR-confirmed SARS-CoV-2 infection or an uninfected control (not recorded which). CDR3 protein: CASSGGEGPRGELFF. The nucleotide sequence is given as TGTGCCAGCAGTGGCGGCGAGGGTCCGAGGGGGGAGCTGTTTTTT.